A selection of T cell receptor beta chains follows, all from one sample in a study of early T cells in non-severe SARS-CoV-2 infection. TCRdb itself ran the 5' RACE reads through MiXCR, one entry per CDR3 protein. The table shows around 80,000 distinct CDR3 sequences, with roughly 10% occurring only once. The sample in question was whole blood, obtained at baseline. All receptors derive from an adult who was a healthcare worker with PCR-confirmed SARS-CoV-2 infection or an uninfected control (not recorded which). Both conserved end residues are part of each CDR3. D genes are given only for firm matches. The size field is filled for only some rows; it gives once, few, many or a size class.

j_gene,v_gene,d_gene,abundance,CDR3aa,CDR3nt
TRBJ2-2,TRBV12-3/TRBV12-4,TRBD2,NA,CASSLGASGTGELFF,TGTGCCAGCAGTTTAGGGGCTAGCGGAACCGGGGAGCTGTTTTTT
TRBJ2-7,TRBV10-3,TRBD1,NA,CAISEDRGSYEQYF,TGTGCCATCAGTGAGGACAGGGGCTCGTACGAGCAGTACTTC
TRBJ1-1,TRBV7-7,NA,many,CASSLGQGTEAFF,TGTGCCAGCAGCTTAGGGCAGGGTACTGAAGCTTTCTTT
TRBJ2-3,TRBV19,TRBD2,few,CASRTTSGSDTQYF,TGTGCCAGTAGAACGACTAGCGGGAGTGATACGCAGTATTTT
TRBJ2-1,TRBV5-1,TRBD2,many,CASSYPLKRDRDEQFF,TGCGCCAGCAGCTACCCCTTGAAGCGGGATCGGGACGAGCAGTTCTTC
TRBJ2-5,TRBV5-6,NA,few,CASSLDRGIRVETQYF,TGTGCCAGCAGCTTGGATCGGGGGATACGGGTTGAGACCCAGTACTTC
TRBJ2-7,TRBV6-5,TRBD2,NA,CATSGIHGVGEQYF,TGTGCCACCAGCGGGATACATGGGGTTGGCGAGCAGTACTTC
TRBJ1-3,TRBV4-1,NA,NA,CASSPEGFTIYF,TGCGCCAGCAGCCCAGAAGGTTTTACCATATATTTT
TRBJ1-5,TRBV20-1,NA,few,CSARDTGNQPQHF,TGCAGTGCTAGAGATACGGGAAATCAGCCCCAGCATTTT
TRBJ2-7,TRBV27,TRBD1,many,CASSTGTGNIYEQYF,TGTGCCAGCAGTACAGGGACAGGGAATATCTACGAGCAGTACTTC
TRBJ1-3,TRBV28,NA,NA,CASSSFPRVSGNTIYF,TGTGCCAGCAGTTCTTTCCCTCGGGTCTCTGGAAACACCATATATTTT
TRBJ2-2,TRBV6-5,NA,few,CASGTMAGTGELFF,TGTGCCAGCGGAACCATGGCGGGCACCGGGGAGCTGTTTTTT
TRBJ2-7,TRBV9,NA,NA,CASSVAGYSYEQYF,TGTGCCAGCAGCGTAGCTGGCTACTCCTACGAGCAGTACTTC
TRBJ2-7,TRBV3-1,NA,many,CASSQPGRPSYEQYF,TGTGCCAGCAGCCAACCCGGACGCCCTTCCTACGAGCAGTACTTC
TRBJ2-4,TRBV29-1,NA,many,CSVEGAPSDNIQYF,TGCAGCGTTGAGGGGGCCCCGTCAGATAACATTCAGTACTTC
TRBJ2-1,TRBV3-1,NA,NA,CASSQVRNMDNEQFF,TGTGCCAGCAGCCAAGTTCGGAATATGGACAATGAGCAGTTCTTC
TRBJ2-1,TRBV19,TRBD2,few,CASSTTGTTRLGEQFF,TGTGCCAGTAGTACTACCGGGACTACGAGACTCGGTGAGCAGTTCTTC
TRBJ2-5,TRBV5-1,TRBD2,NA,CASSPGLDSETQYF,TGCGCCAGCAGTCCAGGACTAGACTCAGAGACCCAGTACTTC
TRBJ2-5,TRBV10-2,NA,few,CASSDRSGTPYIQYF,TGCGCCAGCAGTGACCGCTCCGGGACCCCTTATATCCAGTACTTC
TRBJ2-7,TRBV12-3/TRBV12-4,TRBD2,NA,CASSFLAGGPSSYEQYF,TGTGCCAGCAGTTTTCTAGCGGGAGGCCCAAGCTCCTACGAGCAGTACTTC
TRBJ2-3,TRBV7-9,NA,NA,CASSRPGLQDTQYF,TGTGCCAGCAGTCGACCGGGACTCCAAGATACGCAGTATTTT
TRBJ1-4,TRBV7-9,NA,few,CASSPSRGEKLFF,TGTGCCAGCAGCCCCTCCCGGGGTGAAAAACTGTTTTTT
TRBJ2-1,TRBV12-3/TRBV12-4,TRBD2,many,CASSLAGGPVREQFF,TGTGCCAGCAGCCTAGCGGGAGGGCCAGTAAGGGAGCAGTTCTTC
TRBJ2-5,TRBV28,TRBD2,few,CASSPPGLVRETQYF,TGTGCCAGCAGCCCCCCCGGACTAGTGAGAGAGACCCAGTACTTC
TRBJ2-5,TRBV6-6,NA,NA,CASSYSKTGETQYF,TGTGCCAGCAGTTACTCGAAAACCGGGGAGACCCAGTACTTC
TRBJ2-5,TRBV12-3/TRBV12-4,TRBD2,few,CASSLRGARFSETQYF,TGTGCCAGCAGTTTGCGGGGGGCGCGGTTCTCAGAGACCCAGTACTTC
TRBJ1-3,TRBV14,NA,NA,CASSQVEFEIGNTIYF,TGTGCCAGCAGCCAAGTTGAGTTTGAAATCGGAAACACCATATATTTT
TRBJ1-2,TRBV4-1,TRBD1,NA,CASSQDLDRANYGYTF,TGCGCCAGCAGCCAAGATCTGGACAGGGCCAACTATGGCTACACCTTC
TRBJ2-1,TRBV12-3/TRBV12-4,TRBD2,few,CASNSVAGDRNEQFF,TGTGCCAGCAACTCTGTAGCGGGAGACAGGAATGAGCAGTTCTTC
TRBJ1-4,TRBV12-3/TRBV12-4,NA,NA,CASSPRREKLFF,TGTGCCAGCAGCCCTAGGCGTGAAAAACTGTTTTTT
TRBJ2-5,TRBV12-3/TRBV12-4,NA,many,CASSQSGETQYF,TGTGCCAGCAGCCAGTCGGGGGAGACCCAGTACTTC
TRBJ2-2,TRBV11-3,NA,NA,CASSGSTNTGELFF,TGTGCCAGCAGCGGGTCTACGAACACCGGGGAGCTGTTTTTT
TRBJ1-5,TRBV12-3/TRBV12-4,NA,many,CASSFLQGEPQHF,TGTGCCAGCAGTTTTCTGCAGGGTGAGCCCCAGCATTTT
TRBJ1-2,TRBV18,TRBD1,few,CASSPDRVSPYGYTF,TGTGCCAGCTCACCAGACAGGGTCTCTCCCTATGGCTACACCTTC
TRBJ1-3,TRBV18,TRBD1,few,CASSQTGTGSNTIYF,TGTGCCAGCTCACAAACCGGGACAGGGTCAAACACCATATATTTT
TRBJ2-5,TRBV28,TRBD2,NA,CASSTSPGLAGVDF,TGTGCCAGCAGTACCAGCCCGGGACTAGCGGGCGTCGACTTC
TRBJ1-2,TRBV7-9,NA,NA,CASSLRAGYTF,TGTGCCAGCAGCTTAAGAGCGGGCTACACCTTC
TRBJ2-5,TRBV20-1,TRBD1,NA,CSASVWDRTQETQYF,TGCAGTGCTAGTGTGTGGGACAGGACGCAAGAGACCCAGTACTTC
TRBJ2-7,TRBV6-5,TRBD2,NA,CASSRGGLAPYEQYF,TGTGCCAGCAGTCGAGGAGGACTAGCCCCTTACGAGCAGTACTTC
TRBJ2-7,TRBV10-3,TRBD2,NA,CAISGREGLYEQYF,TGTGCCATCAGTGGGCGGGAGGGCCTATACGAGCAGTACTTC
TRBJ2-1,TRBV5-6,NA,few,CASSYSGAAYNEQFF,TGTGCCAGCAGCTACTCGGGTGCGGCCTACAATGAGCAGTTCTTC
TRBJ1-4,TRBV6-6,TRBD1,few,CASGGGTVTERKLFF,TGTGCCAGCGGGGGCGGGACAGTCACAGAGAGGAAACTGTTTTTT
TRBJ2-7,TRBV27,NA,few,CASSRTAFYEQYF,TGTGCCAGCAGTCGGACAGCCTTCTACGAGCAGTACTTC
TRBJ1-2,TRBV14,NA,few,CATAKARSGYTF,TGTGCCACCGCCAAAGCGAGGAGTGGCTACACCTTC
TRBJ2-5,TRBV10-2,NA,NA,CASSEVQETQYF,TGCGCCAGCAGTGAGGTGCAAGAGACCCAGTACTTC